This T cell receptor beta chain comes out of a study of vaccination and CD4 T cells after COVID-19. Study at large: Post-COVID sampling occurred a median roughly 100 days after diagnosis (range 35 to 161). Each control was exposed to a CEFX pool, an HIV-1 Nef pool, or no peptide at all.

This clonotype was found a few times. Its cognate antigen is unknown. The assay that was used to sequence DNA from cultured CD4+ T cells was the Oncomine TCR Beta short-read assay. The authors extracted genomic DNA from cultured CD4+ T cells. MiXCR was run by TCRdb on the PCR reads, yielding one entry per CDR3 protein. The sample yields roughly 4,200 distinct CDR3 sequences, 21% seen once. Treatment given: approximately nine-day PBMC culture with coronavirus spike peptide pools or control peptides (ViraFEST assay). A negative selection step was used to isolate CD4+ T cells once culture had run for around 10 days. Trimming shortened V by 4 bases and J by 4 bases, and 8 bases separated the two germline ends. CDR1 is GTSNPN and CDR2 is SVGIG in the germline V gene (reference sequence). This CDR3 region has 12 residues.

This chain uses TRBV30 with TRBJ1-3; perhaps TRBD1 as D (5 bases). The TCR sequence derives from a human donor who had recovered from COVID-19. The source material was CD4+ T cells from blood, cultured in vitro. The CDR3 loop reads CAWKAGGNTIYF. The CDR3 DNA sequence: TGTGCCTGGAAGGCAGGGGGAAACACCATATATTTT.